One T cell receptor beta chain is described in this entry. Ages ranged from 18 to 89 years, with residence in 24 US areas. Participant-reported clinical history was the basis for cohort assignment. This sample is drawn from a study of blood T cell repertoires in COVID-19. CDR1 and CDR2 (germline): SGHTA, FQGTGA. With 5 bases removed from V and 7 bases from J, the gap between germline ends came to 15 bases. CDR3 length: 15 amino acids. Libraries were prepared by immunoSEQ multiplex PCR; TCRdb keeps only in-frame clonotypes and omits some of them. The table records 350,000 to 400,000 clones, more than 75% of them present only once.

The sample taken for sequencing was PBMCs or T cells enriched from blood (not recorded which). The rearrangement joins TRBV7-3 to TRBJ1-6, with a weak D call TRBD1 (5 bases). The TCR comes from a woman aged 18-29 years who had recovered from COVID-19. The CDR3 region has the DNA TGTGCCAGCAGCGCCCGGGACTCGACGAATTCACCCCTCCACTTT. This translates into CASSARDSTNSPLHF.